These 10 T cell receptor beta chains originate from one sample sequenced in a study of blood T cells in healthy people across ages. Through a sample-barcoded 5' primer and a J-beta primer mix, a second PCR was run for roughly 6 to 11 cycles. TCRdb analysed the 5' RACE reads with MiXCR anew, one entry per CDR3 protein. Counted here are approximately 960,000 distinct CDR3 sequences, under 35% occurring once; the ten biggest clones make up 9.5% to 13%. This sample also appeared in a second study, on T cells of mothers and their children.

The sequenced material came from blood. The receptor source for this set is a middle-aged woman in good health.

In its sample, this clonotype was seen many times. The CDR3 coding sequence is TGTGCCAGCAGTGAATGGGTGGATGCTAACTATGGCTACACCTTC. Protein sequence: CASSEWVDANYGYTF. This rearrangement joins TRBV25-1 to TRBJ1-2; D gene unclear. There are 15 residues in the CDR3. Trimming removed 1 base at V and 0 bases at J, with 9 bases between. Germline CDR1 MGHDK, CDR2 SYGVNS.

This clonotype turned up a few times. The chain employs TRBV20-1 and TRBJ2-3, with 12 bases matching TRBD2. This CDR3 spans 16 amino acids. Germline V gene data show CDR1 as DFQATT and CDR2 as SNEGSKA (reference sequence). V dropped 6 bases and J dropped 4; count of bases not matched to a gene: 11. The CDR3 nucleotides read TGCAGTGCACCCAGGGGGGCTAGCGGGGGGGCAGATACGCAGTATTTT. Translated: CSAPRGASGGADTQYF.

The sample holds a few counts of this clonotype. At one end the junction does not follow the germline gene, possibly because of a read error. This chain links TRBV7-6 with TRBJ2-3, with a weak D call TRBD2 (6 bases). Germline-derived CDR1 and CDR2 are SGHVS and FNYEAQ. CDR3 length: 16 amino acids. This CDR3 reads CASSLAETSSTGTQYF. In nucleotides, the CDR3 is TGTGCCAGCAGCTTAGCCGAGACTAGTAGCACAGGTACGCAGTATTTT.

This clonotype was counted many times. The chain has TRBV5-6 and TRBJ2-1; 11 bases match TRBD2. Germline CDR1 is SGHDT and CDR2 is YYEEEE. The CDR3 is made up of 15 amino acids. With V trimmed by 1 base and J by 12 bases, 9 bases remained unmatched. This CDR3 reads CASSLTSGGLSPQFF. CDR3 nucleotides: TGTGCCAGCAGCTTGACTAGCGGGGGTCTATCCCCGCAGTTCTTC.

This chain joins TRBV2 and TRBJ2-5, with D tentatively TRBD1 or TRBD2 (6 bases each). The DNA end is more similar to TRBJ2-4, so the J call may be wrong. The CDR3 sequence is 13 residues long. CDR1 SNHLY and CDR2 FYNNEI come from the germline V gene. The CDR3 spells CASRLRGVNIQYF. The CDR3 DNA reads TGTGCCAGCAGACTAAGGGGGGTAAACATTCAGTACTTC.

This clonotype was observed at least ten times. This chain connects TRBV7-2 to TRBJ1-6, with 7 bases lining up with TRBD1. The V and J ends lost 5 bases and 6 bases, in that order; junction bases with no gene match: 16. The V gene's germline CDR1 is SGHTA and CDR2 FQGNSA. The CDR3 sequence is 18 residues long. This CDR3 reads CASSLTPGRDSSNSPLHF. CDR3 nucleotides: TGTGCCAGCAGCCTCACCCCCGGGCGGGACAGCTCTAATTCACCCCTCCACTTT. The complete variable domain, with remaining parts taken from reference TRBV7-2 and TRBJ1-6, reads GAGVSQSPSNKVTEKGKDVELRCDPISGHTALYWYRQSLGQGLEFLIYFQGNSAPDKSGLPSDRFSAERTGGSVSTLTIQRTQQEDSAVYLCASSLTPGRDSSNSPLHFGNGTRLTVT.

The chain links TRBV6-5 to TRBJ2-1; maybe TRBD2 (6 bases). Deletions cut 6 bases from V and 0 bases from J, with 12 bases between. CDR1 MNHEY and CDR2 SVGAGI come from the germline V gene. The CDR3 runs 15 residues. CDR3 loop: CASRPGRGSYNEQFF. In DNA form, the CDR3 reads TGTGCCAGCAGGCCTGGGCGGGGCTCCTACAATGAGCAGTTCTTC.

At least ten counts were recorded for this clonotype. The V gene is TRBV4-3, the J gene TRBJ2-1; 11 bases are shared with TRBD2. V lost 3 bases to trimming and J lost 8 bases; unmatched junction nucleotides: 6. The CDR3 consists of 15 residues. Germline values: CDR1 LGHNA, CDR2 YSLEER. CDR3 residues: CASSQELAGDHEQFF. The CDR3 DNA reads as TGCGCCAGCAGCCAGGAACTAGCGGGGGACCATGAGCAGTTCTTC.

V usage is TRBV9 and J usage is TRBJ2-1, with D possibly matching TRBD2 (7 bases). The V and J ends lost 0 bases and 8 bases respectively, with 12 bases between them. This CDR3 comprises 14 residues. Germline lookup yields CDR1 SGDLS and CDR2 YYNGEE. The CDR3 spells CASSVGTGRDEQFF. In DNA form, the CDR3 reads TGTGCCAGCAGCGTAGGTACAGGGAGGGATGAGCAGTTCTTC.

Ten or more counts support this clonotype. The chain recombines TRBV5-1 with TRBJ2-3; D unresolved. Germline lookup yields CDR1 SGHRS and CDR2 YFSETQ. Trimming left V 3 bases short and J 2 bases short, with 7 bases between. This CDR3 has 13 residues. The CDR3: CASSSRVTDTQYF. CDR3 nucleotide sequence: TGCGCCAGCAGCTCCCGGGTCACAGATACGCAGTATTTT. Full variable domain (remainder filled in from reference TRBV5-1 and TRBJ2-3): KAGVTQTPRYLIKTRGQQVTLSCSPISGHRSVSWYQQTPGQGLQFLFEYFSETQRNKGNFPGRFSGRQFSNSRSEMNVSTLELGDSALYLCASSSRVTDTQYFGPGTRLTVL.